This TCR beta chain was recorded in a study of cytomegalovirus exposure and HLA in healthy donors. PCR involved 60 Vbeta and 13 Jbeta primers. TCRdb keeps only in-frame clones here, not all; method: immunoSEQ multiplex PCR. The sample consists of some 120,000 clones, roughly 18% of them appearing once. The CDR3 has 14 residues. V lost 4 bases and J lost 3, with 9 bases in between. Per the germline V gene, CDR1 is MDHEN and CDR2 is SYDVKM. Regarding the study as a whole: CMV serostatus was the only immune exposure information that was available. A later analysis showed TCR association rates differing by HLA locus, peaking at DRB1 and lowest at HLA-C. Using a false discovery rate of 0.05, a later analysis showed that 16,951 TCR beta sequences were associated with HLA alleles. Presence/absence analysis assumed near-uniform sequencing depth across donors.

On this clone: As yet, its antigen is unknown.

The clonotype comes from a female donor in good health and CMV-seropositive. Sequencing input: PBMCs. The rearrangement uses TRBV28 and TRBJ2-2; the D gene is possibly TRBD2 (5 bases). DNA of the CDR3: TGTGCCAGCAGTTATCCCGGGGACACCGGGGAGCTGTTTTTT. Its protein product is CASSYPGDTGELFF.